Detailed here is one TCR beta chain. This sample was taken from a study of control samples from healthy donors and cancer patients. Only in-frame clones appear in the TCRdb table, and some are missing; sequencing was by immunoSEQ multiplex PCR. The data show 170,000 or so clones, about 91% seen once. The CDR3 sequence is 15 residues long. From germline, CDR1 is SGHVS and CDR2 FQNEAQ. Trimming took off 5 bases at V and 0 bases at J, with 13 bases between the two ends. This receptor was obtained from a middle-aged woman in good health. The V and J genes are TRBV7-8 and TRBJ1-1, with D perhaps TRBD1 (5 bases). Sequenced material: blood. The CDR3 here is CASSILGTMNTEAFF. CDR3 sequence (DNA): TGTGCCAGCAGCATACTTGGGACGATGAACACTGAAGCTTTCTTT.